The clone carrying this TCR beta chain was counted between two and nine times. The source of the sample is a study of cytomegalovirus exposure and HLA in healthy donors. PCR was performed using 60 Vbeta and 13 Jbeta primers. Sequencing used immunoSEQ multiplex PCR; TCRdb keeps in-frame clones, though not all of them. The sample includes 200,000 to 250,000 clones, around 73% of them seen just once. The V segment lost 3 bases and the J segment 8 bases; nucleotides outside the gene matches: 10. This CDR3 region has 16 residues. Germline V gives CDR1 SGDLS, CDR2 YYNGEE. This rearrangement joins TRBV9 to TRBJ2-1, with 11 bases aligning to TRBD2. This sequence was found in a male donor in good health and CMV-seronegative. Sequencing used PBMCs. CDR3 coding DNA: TGTGCCAGCAGCGGGGGGGGGCTAGCGGGAGGATATGAGCAGTTCTTC. This codes for CASSGGGLAGGYEQFF.